Below are 19 T cell receptor beta chains sequenced from a single sample in a study of blood T cells in healthy people across ages. Sample-barcoded 5' priming and a J-beta primer mix drove a second PCR of roughly 6 to 12 cycles. TCRdb fed the 5' RACE reads into MiXCR, producing one record per CDR3 protein. The sample yields 800,000 to 950,000 distinct CDR3 sequences, 40% to 60% seen once. The sample comprised blood. These receptors were taken from a man aged 25-45 years in good health.

V usage is TRBV20-1 and J usage is TRBJ2-5, with D perhaps matching TRBD2 (5 bases). The germline V and J ends were trimmed by 3 bases and 7 bases, with 15 bases remaining between them. The CDR3 contains 13 residues. Germline V lookup: CDR1 DFQATT, CDR2 SNEGSKA (reference sequence). CDR3: CSASRSGSGTQYF. CDR3 nucleotides: TGCAGTGCTAGCCGCTCGGGGTCCGGGACCCAGTACTTC.

The genes are TRBV7-2 and TRBJ1-2; weak D call: TRBD1 (6 bases). Germline CDR1 and CDR2: SGHTA and FQGNSA. CDR3 length: 14 amino acids. The ends were cut back, 1 base at V and 8 bases at J, with 14 bases in the middle. CDR3 residues: CASSLDRATGGYTF. CDR3 DNA sequence: TGTGCCAGCAGCTTAGACAGGGCCACTGGAGGCTACACCTTC. The full variable domain, its missing parts supplied by reference TRBV7-2 and TRBJ1-2, is GAGVSQSPSNKVTEKGKDVELRCDPISGHTALYWYRQSLGQGLEFLIYFQGNSAPDKSGLPSDRFSAERTGGSVSTLTIQRTQQEDSAVYLCASSLDRATGGYTFGSGTRLTVV.

In its sample, this clonotype was seen once. The rearrangement links TRBV7-6 to TRBJ1-2, with 10 bases identical to TRBD1. CDR1 is SGHVS and CDR2 is FNYEAQ in the germline V gene. Losses at the gene ends were 4 bases for V and 4 bases for J; bases not matched to a gene: 6. The CDR3 is made up of 15 amino acids. CDR3 residues: CASSSPGTGAYGYTF. CDR3 sequence (DNA): TGTGCCAGCAGCTCCCCGGGGACAGGGGCCTATGGCTACACCTTC.

The V and J genes are TRBV3-1 and TRBJ2-7; no clear D. The CDR3 has 15 amino acids. The V end was cut by 1 base, the J end by 1 base, with 11 bases between. Germline V gene lookup returns CDR1 LGHDT and CDR2 YNNKEL (reference sequence). This CDR3 is CASSQAAAVSYEQYF. The CDR3 bases are TGTGCCAGCAGCCAAGCGGCTGCCGTGTCCTACGAGCAGTACTTC.

This chain links TRBV7-3 with TRBJ2-4; D is possibly TRBD2 (6 bases). The tail of the sequence fits TRBJ2-7 better, so the J call may be wrong. Germline V gene sequence: CDR1 SGHTA, CDR2 FQGTGA. The CDR3 contains 15 residues. CDR3 nucleotides: TGTGCCAGCAGCTTAACCGGGGGTCACTTCGGCGAGCAGTACTTC. It specifies CASSLTGGHFGEQYF.

This clonotype was detected only a few times. J is TRBJ1-2 and V is TRBV27; 9 bases match TRBD1. Unmatched junction bases numbered 3, after V lost 4 bases and J lost 0 bases. Per germline, CDR1 MNHEY and CDR2 SMNVEV (reference sequence). CDR3 length equals 15 residues. The CDR3, as DNA: TGTGCCAGCAGTTCGAACAGGGGGCCTAACTATGGCTACACCTTC. This translates into CASSSNRGPNYGYTF.

This clonotype was detected a few times. This rearrangement joins TRBV5-1 to TRBJ2-3; TRBD1 agrees at 9 bases. Trimming removed 4 bases from V and 2 bases from J; junction bases left unmatched: 5. This CDR3 is 15 amino acids long. CDR1 SGHRS and CDR2 YFSETQ come from the germline V gene. The CDR3 here is CASSNGTGSTDTQYF. The CDR3 coding sequence is TGCGCCAGCAGCAACGGGACAGGGTCCACAGATACGCAGTATTTT.

This clonotype came up many times. The chain combines TRBV29-1 with TRBJ2-7; no reliable D call. V was shortened by 4 bases and J by 5 bases, with 15 bases between the two germline ends. CDR3 length: 13 amino acids. Germline V gene data show CDR1 as SQVTM and CDR2 as ANQGSEA. The CDR3 reads CSVVHKGMDEQYF. The CDR3 nucleotides read TGCAGCGTTGTCCACAAGGGAATGGACGAGCAGTACTTC.

This clonotype was recorded once. The germline gene is not matched at one end of the junction; a read error may be the cause. The chain links TRBV12-3 or TRBV12-4 to TRBJ2-3; D is uncertain. The CDR3 is 13 amino acids. The CDR3 protein is CASNILGTDAQYF. The CDR3 DNA reads TGTGCCAGCAACATACTTGGCACAGATGCGCAGTATTTT.

J is TRBJ2-1 and V is TRBV3-1, with TRBD2 matching 7 bases. The CDR3 is 13 residues long. CDR1 is LGHDT and CDR2 is YNNKEL in the germline V gene (reference sequence). V was clipped by 4 bases and J by 13 bases; unmatched bases: 10. For the CDR3, the DNA is TGTGCCAGCAGCCCCGAGACCGGGACTACTCAGTTCTTC. Translation gives CASSPETGTTQFF.

The rearrangement uses TRBV5-1 and TRBJ1-2; 7 bases match TRBD1. The CDR3 is 12 amino acids. The ends lost 4 bases at V and 12 bases at J; junction bases unmatched: 9. Germline CDR1 SGHRS, CDR2 YFSETQ. CDR3 residues: CASSVTGETHTF. DNA for the CDR3: TGCGCCAGCAGCGTAACAGGGGAAACCCACACCTTC.

There are a few counts of this clonotype. The chain carries TRBV29-1 and TRBJ2-5; D perhaps matches TRBD2 (5 bases). Per the germline V gene, CDR1 is SQVTM and CDR2 is ANQGSEA. This CDR3 spans 15 amino acids. Trimming removed 6 bases at V and 5 bases at J, with 22 bases between. The CDR3 spells CSVPGGSAGWETQYF. In nucleotides, the CDR3 is TGCAGCGTACCCGGCGGCAGCGCGGGTTGGGAGACCCAGTACTTC.

The chain joins TRBV28 to TRBJ1-5; no definite D call. Looked up from germline, CDR1 is MDHEN and CDR2 is SYDVKM. V was clipped by 8 bases and J by 5 bases, with 7 bases between them. CDR3 length equals 11 residues. This chain's CDR3 is CASAEDQPQHF. CDR3 nucleotide sequence: TGTGCCAGCGCTGAAGATCAGCCCCAGCATTTT.

This rearrangement joins TRBV25-1 to TRBJ2-7; D tentatively fits TRBD1 or TRBD2 (6 bases each). There are 15 residues in the CDR3. The V gene's germline CDR1 is MGHDK and CDR2 SYGVNS. V was shortened by 2 bases and J by 4 bases, with 15 bases between the two germline ends. The CDR3 DNA is TGTGCCAGCAGTGAAGGAGGGGGGCGCATGTACGAGCAGTACTTC. Its protein is CASSEGGGRMYEQYF.

The chain joins TRBV28 to TRBJ1-5; D is perhaps TRBD1 (6 bases). This CDR3 comprises 14 residues. Per the germline V gene, CDR1 is MDHEN and CDR2 is SYDVKM. V gave up 8 bases and J gave up 0 bases, with 11 bases separating them. The CDR3 reads CASLGAYSNQPQHF. CDR3 nucleotides: TGTGCCAGCCTGGGGGCTTATAGCAATCAGCCCCAGCATTTT.

This sequence joins TRBV5-1 and TRBJ2-7; D possibly matches TRBD1 or TRBD2 (5 bases each). Trimming shortened V by 5 bases and J by 1 base, and 19 bases separated the two germline ends. This CDR3 has 16 amino acids. Germline CDR1 SGHRS, CDR2 YFSETQ. CDR3 in amino acids: CASRGSSGTESYEQYF. The CDR3 DNA reads TGCGCCAGCAGGGGATCGTCCGGGACGGAGTCCTACGAGCAGTACTTC.

Only a few counts were recorded for this clonotype. V gene TRBV28 combines with J gene TRBJ2-7; D possibly corresponds to TRBD2 (6 bases). Trimming took 10 bases from V and 1 from J, leaving 14 bases between them. The CDR3 extends over 13 amino acids. Germline V gene lookup returns CDR1 MDHEN and CDR2 SYDVKM. The DNA for the CDR3 is TGTGCCACCTCCCGGGGGTATTCCTACGAGCAGTACTTC. It translates to CATSRGYSYEQYF.

This chain's CDR3 is CASSQEKRLAIRTQYF. DNA of the CDR3: TGCGCCAGCAGCCAAGAAAAGAGACTAGCGATAAGGACCCAGTACTTC. V usage is TRBV4-1 and J usage is TRBJ2-5; 8 bases are a match to TRBD2. Germline values: CDR1 MGHRA, CDR2 YSYEKL. The CDR3 sequence is 16 residues long. Trimming removed 0 bases from V and 7 bases from J; junction bases left unmatched: 10.

The V and J genes are TRBV6-5 and TRBJ2-1; 7 bases are shared with TRBD2. The CDR3 is 16 residues long. V trimming: 6 bases; J trimming: 3 bases; junction bases outside the gene matches: 11. The germline V gene encodes CDR1 MNHEY and CDR2 SVGAGI. In DNA, the CDR3 is TGTGCCAGCAGACCCCGACTGCGGGGGAACTACAATGAGCAGTTCTTC. It yields the protein CASRPRLRGNYNEQFF.